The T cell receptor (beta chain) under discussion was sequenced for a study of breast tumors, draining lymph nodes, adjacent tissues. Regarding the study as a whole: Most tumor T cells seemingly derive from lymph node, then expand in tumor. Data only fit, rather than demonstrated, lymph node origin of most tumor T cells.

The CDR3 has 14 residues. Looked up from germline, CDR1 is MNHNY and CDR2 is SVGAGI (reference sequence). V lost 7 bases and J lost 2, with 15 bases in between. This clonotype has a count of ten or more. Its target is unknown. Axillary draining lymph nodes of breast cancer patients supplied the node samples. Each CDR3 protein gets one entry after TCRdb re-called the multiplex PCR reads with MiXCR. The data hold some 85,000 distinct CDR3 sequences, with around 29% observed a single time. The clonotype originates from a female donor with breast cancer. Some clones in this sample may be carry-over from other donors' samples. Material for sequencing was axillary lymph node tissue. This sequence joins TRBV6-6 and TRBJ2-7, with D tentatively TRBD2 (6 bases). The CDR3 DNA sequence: TGTGCCAGCACGACTGGGGGAGGAACCTACGAGCAGTACTTC. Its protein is CASTTGGGTYEQYF.